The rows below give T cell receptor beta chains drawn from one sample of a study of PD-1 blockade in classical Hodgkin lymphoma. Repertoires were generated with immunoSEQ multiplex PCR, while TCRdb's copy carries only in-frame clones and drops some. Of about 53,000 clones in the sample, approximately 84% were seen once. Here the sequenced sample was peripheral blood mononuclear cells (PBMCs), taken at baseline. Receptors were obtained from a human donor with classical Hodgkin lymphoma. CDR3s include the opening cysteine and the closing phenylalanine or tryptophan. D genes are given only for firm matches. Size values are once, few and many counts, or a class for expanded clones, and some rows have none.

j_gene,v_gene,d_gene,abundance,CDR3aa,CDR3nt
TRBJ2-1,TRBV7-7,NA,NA,CASSLKIRDEQFF,TGTGCTAGCAGCTTAAAAATCAGGGATGAGCAGTTCTTC
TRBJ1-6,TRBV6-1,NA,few,CASSEASSGTLHF,TGTGCCAGCAGTGAAGCTTCTTCTGGGACCCTCCACTTT
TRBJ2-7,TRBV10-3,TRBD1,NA,CAISEGTGLGYEQYF,TGTGCCATCAGTGAGGGGACAGGGTTGGGGTACGAGCAGTACTTC
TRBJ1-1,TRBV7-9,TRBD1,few,CASSGQGGTEAFF,TGTGCCAGCAGTGGACAGGGAGGCACTGAAGCTTTCTTT
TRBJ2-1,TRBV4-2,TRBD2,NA,CASSQAFGRARNEQFF,TGTGCCAGCAGCCAAGCGTTCGGGAGGGCTAGGAATGAGCAGTTCTTC
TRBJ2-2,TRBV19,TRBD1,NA,CASSFGQGAGTGELFF,TGTGCCAGTAGTTTTGGACAGGGGGCGGGCACCGGGGAGCTGTTTTTT
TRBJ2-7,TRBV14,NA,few,CASSQWAGVFEQYF,TGTGCCAGCAGCCAATGGGCAGGGGTCTTCGAGCAGTACTTC
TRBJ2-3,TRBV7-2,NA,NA,CASSLFVGEADTQYF,TGTGCCAGCAGCTTATTTGTGGGAGAGGCAGATACGCAGTATTTT
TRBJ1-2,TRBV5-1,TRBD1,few,CASSSGGGYGYTF,TGCGCCAGCAGCTCAGGGGGCGGATATGGCTACACCTTC
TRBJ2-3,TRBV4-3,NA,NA,CASSQGGAGLTDTQYF,TGCGCCAGCAGCCAAGGGGGGGCAGGCCTCACAGATACGCAGTATTTT
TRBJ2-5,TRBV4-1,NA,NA,CASSQAGTLAQETQYF,TGCGCCAGCAGCCAAGCCGGGACATTGGCCCAAGAGACCCAGTACTTC
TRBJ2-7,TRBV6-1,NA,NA,CASSEGGGPKAYEQYF,TGTGCCAGCAGTGAAGGAGGAGGGCCCAAGGCTTACGAGCAGTACTTC
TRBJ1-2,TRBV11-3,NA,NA,CASSRTGANGYTF,TGTGCCAGCAGCCGGACCGGTGCTAACGGCTACACCTTC
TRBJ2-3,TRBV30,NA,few,CAWTVFSTDTQYF,TGTGCCTGGACGGTCTTTTCCACAGATACGCAGTATTTT